The 30 T cell receptor beta chains below come from one sample, sequenced in a study of T-cell memory formation after mild COVID-19. TCRdb independently ran MiXCR on the 5' RACE reads; one entry per CDR3 protein. The sample has 500,000 to 550,000 distinct CDR3 sequences, around 21% seen once. The specimen was PBMCs or a T cell subset sorted from them (not recorded which). Receptors originate from an adult woman who had mild COVID-19 (a few samples of this study predate the infection). Cell type and time point are not known.

The chain combines TRBV27 with TRBJ2-1; TRBD2 might be the D (5 bases). The germline gives CDR1 MNHEY, CDR2 SMNVEV (reference sequence). V was cut by 0 bases and J by 5 bases, with 17 bases left in between. The CDR3 has 17 residues. Written as DNA, the CDR3 is TGTGCCAGCAGTTTATCGTCCGGAATCGGAGGCCACAATGAGCAGTTCTTC. Translating it yields CASSLSSGIGGHNEQFF.

This clonotype was observed a handful of times. The CDR3 bases are TGTGCCAGCAGCTTAGTACTCCCGGGGGCATCGGCAGATACGCAGTATTTT. Residues: CASSLVLPGASADTQYF. The chain uses TRBV7-6 and TRBJ2-3; D may correspond to TRBD1 or TRBD2 (6 bases each). CDR1 is SGHVS, CDR2 FNYEAQ, per germline. V lost 1 base and J 4 bases, leaving 18 bases between the germline ends. The CDR3 totals 17 residues.

In this sample, this clonotype turned up a few times. The gene calls are TRBV4-1 and TRBJ1-1; D is undetermined. Germline V gene data show CDR1 as MGHRA and CDR2 as YSYEKL. The V end was cut by 0 bases, the J end by 5 bases, with 13 bases between. The CDR3 has 15 residues. The CDR3 region is CASSQDSLVGTEAFF. The CDR3 coding sequence is TGCGCCAGCAGCCAAGATTCACTGGTTGGGACTGAAGCTTTCTTT.

In this sample, this clonotype turned up a few times. V and J are TRBV5-1 and TRBJ2-5; D might be TRBD1 or TRBD2, each matching 5 bases. The CDR3 has 13 amino acids. Germline loops: CDR1 SGHRS, CDR2 YFSETQ. Trimming left V 3 bases short and J 5 bases short, with 11 bases between. CDR3 residues: CASSWGRRETQYF. The DNA of the CDR3 is TGCGCCAGCAGCTGGGGGAGAAGGGAGACCCAGTACTTC. The whole variable domain, remainder taken from reference TRBV5-1 and TRBJ2-5, is KAGVTQTPRYLIKTRGQQVTLSCSPISGHRSVSWYQQTPGQGLQFLFEYFSETQRNKGNFPGRFSGRQFSNSRSEMNVSTLELGDSALYLCASSWGRRETQYFGPGTRLLVL.

This rearrangement joins TRBV2 to TRBJ2-3, with 10 bases aligning to TRBD1. In germline, CDR1 is SNHLY, CDR2 FYNNEI. This CDR3 region has 14 residues. The V segment lost 7 bases and the J segment 5 bases; nucleotides outside the gene matches: 6. DNA for the CDR3: TGTGCCAGCAACCGGGACAGGGGACAAGATACGCAGTATTTT. It yields the protein CASNRDRGQDTQYF.

The CDR3 DNA sequence: TGTGCCAGCAGCTTGTCAGGAAGCTCTGGAAACACCATATATTTT. Translating gives CASSLSGSSGNTIYF. The rearrangement uses TRBV7-3 and TRBJ1-3, with D unclear. The CDR3 is made up of 15 amino acids. V was clipped by 3 bases and J by 0 bases, with 9 bases between them. CDR1 and CDR2 from the germline V gene are SGHTA and FQGTGA.

This clonotype has more than one count but fewer than ten. The gene calls are TRBV5-1 and TRBJ2-6; maybe TRBD2 (5 bases). CDR1 is SGHRS, CDR2 YFSETQ, per germline. V lost 0 bases and J 0 bases, leaving 10 bases between the germline ends. The CDR3 is 17 amino acids. The CDR3 sequence: CASSLVAGYSGANVLTF. The CDR3 coding sequence is TGCGCCAGCAGCTTGGTTGCGGGCTACTCTGGGGCCAACGTCCTGACTTTC.

This clonotype occurred many times. The chain uses TRBV20-1 and TRBJ2-3, with unresolved D. CDR1 DFQATT and CDR2 SNEGSKA come from the germline V gene (reference sequence). The CDR3 runs 15 residues. V was pared by 0 bases and J by 0 bases, with 10 bases between. The DNA for the CDR3 is TGCAGTGCTAGAGATCATTTCCAGAGCACAGATACGCAGTATTTT. Translation gives CSARDHFQSTDTQYF.

CDR3 sequence (DNA): TGTGCCAGCAGCTTAGCGGCTTGGTCCGCCTACGAGCAGTACTTC. This gives the protein CASSLAAWSAYEQYF. The chain links TRBV7-9 to TRBJ2-7; no definite D call. Germline V gene sequence: CDR1 SEHNR, CDR2 FQNEAQ (reference sequence). CDR3 length equals 15 residues. V lost 0 bases and J 2 bases, leaving 11 bases between the germline ends. The full variable domain, its missing parts supplied by reference TRBV7-9 and TRBJ2-7, is DTGVSQNPRHKITKRGQNVTFRCDPISEHNRLYWYRQTLGQGPEFLTYFQNEAQLEKSRLLSDRFSAERPKGSFSTLEIQRTEQGDSAMYLCASSLAAWSAYEQYFGPGTRLTVT.

In its sample, this clonotype was seen a few times. This chain connects TRBV5-1 to TRBJ2-7; TRBD1 might be the D (6 bases). Germline CDR1 reads SGHRS; CDR2 reads YFSETQ. V shed 4 bases and J shed 2 bases, with 13 bases lying between them. CDR3 length: 14 residues. CDR3 sequence (DNA): TGCGCCAGCAGCATACAGGGAAGCACCTACGAGCAGTACTTC. Translated, it gives CASSIQGSTYEQYF.

In its sample, this clonotype was seen a few times. The V gene is TRBV7-3, the J gene TRBJ2-3, with a weak D call TRBD1 (6 bases). Germline CDR1 is SGHTA and CDR2 is FQGTGA. Deletions cut 0 bases from V and 5 bases from J, with 15 bases between. The CDR3 is 16 amino acids. CDR3 amino acids: CASSLTSGRGRDTQYF. DNA for the CDR3: TGTGCCAGCAGCTTAACGTCCGGCAGGGGACGAGATACGCAGTATTTT.

This clonotype turned up a few times. The CDR3 region is CASSPRGGDYGYTF. The CDR3 DNA reads as TGCGCCAGCAGCCCCCGCGGGGGAGACTATGGCTACACCTTC. This chain links TRBV5-1 with TRBJ1-2, with a possible D match to TRBD1 (5 bases). The length of the CDR3 is 14 residues. The germline gives CDR1 SGHRS, CDR2 YFSETQ. Between the trimmed V and J ends, which lost 4 bases and 3 bases, there was a span of 13 bases.

The genes are TRBV6-6 and TRBJ1-2, with D perhaps TRBD1 (5 bases). Germline loops: CDR1 MNHNY, CDR2 SVGAGI (reference sequence). Trimming removed 1 base from V and 0 bases from J, with 9 bases in between. CDR3 length: 15 amino acids. This chain's CDR3 is CASSYWRGANYGYTF. The CDR3 DNA reads TGTGCCAGCAGTTACTGGCGGGGGGCTAACTATGGCTACACCTTC.

This clonotype was found a few times. The gene calls are TRBV7-9 and TRBJ1-1, with D uncertain. Deletions cut 4 bases from V and 1 base from J, with 13 bases between. Germline CDR1 SEHNR, CDR2 FQNEAQ (reference sequence). The CDR3 is made up of 15 amino acids. The CDR3 loop is CASSSLPDPNTEAFF. The CDR3 DNA is TGTGCCAGCAGCTCCCTCCCCGACCCGAACACTGAAGCTTTCTTT.

The chain carries TRBV7-2 and TRBJ1-1; D is undetermined. The CDR3 has 13 residues. The V gene's germline CDR1 is SGHTA and CDR2 FQGNSA. Trimming took off 0 bases at V and 11 bases at J, with 13 bases between the two ends. The CDR3 DNA follows: TGTGCCAGCAGCTTAGCTTTACGGGTAGGGGCTTTCTTT. Protein product: CASSLALRVGAFF.

This clonotype showed up just a few times. This sequence joins TRBV9 and TRBJ2-3; tentative D call: TRBD2 (6 bases). The germline V gene encodes CDR1 SGDLS and CDR2 YYNGEE. V was clipped by 0 bases and J by 2 bases, with 10 bases between them. CDR3 length equals 15 residues. CDR3 DNA: TGTGCCAGCAGCGTAGCGGGAGTGTTCACAGATACGCAGTATTTT. It is translated as CASSVAGVFTDTQYF.

The rearrangement joins TRBV18 to TRBJ2-5; D unresolved. The CDR3 consists of 13 residues. CDR1 and CDR2 from the germline V gene are KGHSH and LQKENI. V lost 3 bases and J lost 2, with 7 bases in between. CDR3 sequence reads: CASSPNRQETQYF. DNA of the CDR3: TGTGCCAGCTCACCCAACCGGCAAGAGACCCAGTACTTC.

Concerning this clonotype: With a much larger clone just one base away, this may be a read error. The rearrangement joins TRBV7-9 to TRBJ2-5; TRBD2 is a possible D gene (6 bases). This CDR3 contains 14 residues. The V end lost 2 bases, the J end lost 3 bases, and 10 bases lay between the germline ends. CDR1 SEHNR and CDR2 FQNEAQ come from the germline V gene (reference sequence). CDR3 nucleotide sequence: TGTGCCAGCAGCTTATCCGGGGGAGAAGAGACCCAGTACTTC. Translation: CASSLSGGEETQYF.

This clonotype was seen a few times. The CDR3 loop is CATSDTRVPGNEQFF. CDR3 nucleotides: TGTGCCACCAGTGATACCCGGGTCCCGGGGAATGAGCAGTTCTTC. The chain links TRBV24-1 to TRBJ2-1; D may be TRBD2 (5 bases). CDR1 is KGHDR and CDR2 is SFDVKD in the germline V gene. The length of the CDR3 is 15 residues. Trimming cost V 3 bases and J 7 bases, with 15 bases left between them.

This clonotype came up a few times. The chain employs TRBV18 and TRBJ2-3; 8 nucleotides agree with TRBD1. V lost 0 bases to trimming and J lost 2 bases; unmatched junction nucleotides: 4. In germline, CDR1 is KGHSH, CDR2 LQKENI. The CDR3 consists of 16 residues. The CDR3 sequence is CASSPPLDRDTDTQYF. CDR3 in DNA: TGTGCCAGCTCACCACCCCTGGACAGGGACACAGATACGCAGTATTTT. The entire variable domain, with the rest obtained from reference TRBV18 and TRBJ2-3, is as follows: NAGVMQNPRHLVRRRGQEARLRCSPMKGHSHVYWYRQLPEEGLKFMVYLQKENIIDESGMPKERFSAEFPKEGPSILRIQQVVRGDSAAYFCASSPPLDRDTDTQYFGPGTRLTVL.

The CDR3 here is CASSRSGTVSGANVLTF. CDR3 bases: TGTGCCAGCAGCCGATCGGGGACAGTCTCTGGGGCCAACGTCCTGACTTTC. The genes are TRBV27 and TRBJ2-6; 7 bases align to TRBD1. Germline V lookup: CDR1 MNHEY, CDR2 SMNVEV (reference sequence). Trimming cost V 6 bases and J 0 bases; bases outside gene matches: 8. CDR3 length: 17 amino acids.

The rearrangement links TRBV7-9 to TRBJ2-2; possibly TRBD1 for D (6 bases). Trimming stripped 5 bases from V and 6 bases from J, with 16 bases between. The germline gives CDR1 SEHNR, CDR2 FQNEAQ (reference sequence). CDR3 size: 15 residues. CDR3 in DNA: TGTGCCAGCAGCCCTACCCCACAGGGCGCCGGGGAGCTGTTTTTT. Translation gives CASSPTPQGAGELFF.

The rearrangement joins TRBV7-6 to TRBJ1-1; no reliable D call. This CDR3 region has 16 residues. CDR1 SGHVS and CDR2 FNYEAQ come from the germline V gene. V was trimmed by 5 bases and J by 7 bases, leaving 23 bases between them. The CDR3 region has the DNA TGTGCCAGCAGCCCCCCGGGGTCAGTCCCGTCGGGTGAAGCTTTCTTT. The encoded protein is CASSPPGSVPSGEAFF.

This clonotype has a count of ten or more. The chain couples TRBV25-1 to TRBJ2-3; TRBD2 matches at 8 bases. Germline lookup yields CDR1 MGHDK and CDR2 SYGVNS. This CDR3 has 18 residues. Losses at the gene ends were 3 bases for V and 7 bases for J; bases not matched to a gene: 18. CDR3 residues: CASSELLPERELRHTQYF. CDR3 DNA: TGTGCCAGCAGTGAGCTTCTACCAGAGCGGGAGTTGCGTCATACGCAGTATTTT.

This clonotype was seen only a few times. This chain uses TRBV2 with TRBJ2-5; TRBD2 aligns across 7 bases. This CDR3 has 16 amino acids. The V segment lost 2 bases and the J segment 5 bases; nucleotides outside the gene matches: 11. Germline V gene data show CDR1 as SNHLY and CDR2 as FYNNEI. CDR3: CASSEKTSAVGETQYF. The CDR3 bases are TGTGCCAGCAGTGAAAAAACTAGCGCGGTTGGGGAGACCCAGTACTTC.

A few counts support this clonotype. The chain uses TRBV29-1 and TRBJ2-3, with 10 bases fitting TRBD2. The length of the CDR3 is 14 residues. Germline values: CDR1 SQVTM, CDR2 ANQGSEA. The ends lost 6 bases at V and 1 base at J; junction bases unmatched: 4. The chain's CDR3 is CSVVAGGRTDTQYF. DNA for the CDR3: TGCAGCGTAGTAGCGGGAGGTCGCACAGATACGCAGTATTTT.

The rearrangement uses TRBV6-7 and TRBJ2-7; 8 positions match TRBD2. TRBV6-7 counts as an open reading frame of uncertain function. The CDR3 runs 16 residues. With V trimmed by 9 bases and J by 2 bases, 15 bases remained unmatched. The CDR3: CASKLGAGVFPYEQYF. For the CDR3, the DNA is TGTGCCAGTAAGTTGGGAGCGGGAGTTTTCCCCTACGAGCAGTACTTC.

This rearrangement joins TRBV6-2 or TRBV6-3 to TRBJ2-5; D remains ambiguous. Looked up from germline, CDR1 is MNHEY and CDR2 is SVGEGT. Between the trimmed V and J ends, which lost 0 bases and 2 bases, there was a span of 16 bases. CDR3 length equals 17 residues. The CDR3 nucleotides read TGTGCCAGCAGTTACTCGAAGTCGGAAGACGATCAAGAGACCCAGTACTTC. This translates into CASSYSKSEDDQETQYF.

This clonotype was detected only a few times. The V and J genes are TRBV30 and TRBJ1-2; D remains ambiguous. Germline V CDR1 and CDR2: GTSNPN, SVGIG (reference sequence). The CDR3 is made up of 14 amino acids. Trimming pared 1 base from V and 4 bases from J, leaving 13 bases between. Here the CDR3 reads CAWSGLAILYGYTF. For the CDR3, the DNA is TGTGCCTGGAGTGGCCTAGCGATACTCTATGGCTACACCTTC.

This clonotype was picked up a small number of times. The V and J genes are TRBV12-3 or TRBV12-4 and TRBJ2-3; D not resolved. CDR3 size: 13 residues. Trimming took 5 bases from V and 1 from J, leaving 7 bases between them. The CDR3 DNA sequence: TGTGCCAGCAGTACCAGACGCACAGATACGCAGTATTTT. Encoded protein: CASSTRRTDTQYF.